The source of this TCR beta chain is a study of T cell changes during pregnancy in multiple sclerosis. Clones were read by immunoSEQ multiplex PCR, and TCRdb kept only the in-frame ones, dropping some. The sample lists around 32,000 clones, roughly 91% occurring once. The source is a female donor in good health, enrolled as a control in a pregnancy study. The starting material was CD8+ T cells from peripheral blood mononuclear cells, obtained in the second trimester of pregnancy.

CDR3 sequence reads: CASSPLPSGGAPYTQYF. Written as DNA, the CDR3 is TGTGCCAGCAGCCCCCTGCCTAGCGGGGGGGCCCCGTATACGCAGTATTTT. The rearrangement joins TRBV27 to TRBJ2-3; TRBD2 agrees at 12 bases. This CDR3 is 17 amino acids long. CDR1 and CDR2 from the germline V gene are MNHEY and SMNVEV (reference sequence). The trim removed 6 bases at V and 7 bases at J, leaving 14 bases unmatched.